This T cell receptor beta chain was identified during a study of blood T cell repertoires in COVID-19. Whole-study context: Acute and convalescent COVID-19 specimens originated in the United States, Italy and Spain. Nucleic acid was either cDNA or gDNA, and it came from T cells, B-cell-depleted T cells, or PBMCs.

The J segment lost 1 base and the V segment lost 0 bases, leaving 4 bases of the junction unmatched. Germline-derived CDR1 and CDR2 are SGDLS and YYNGEE. The CDR3 runs 16 residues. Cohort placement rested on clinical history that participants reported themselves. As originally analysed: Using reference gene primer amplification, nucleated cell counts were estimated. Assay: immunoSEQ multiplex PCR; the TCRdb copy retains only in-frame clones and omits some. That table furnishes V, J and clone size, whereas the DNA furnished D and trimming. The table includes around 190,000 clones, about 88% detected once.

Sequencing was done on a sample of PBMCs or T cells enriched from blood (not recorded which). This chain links TRBV9 with TRBJ2-7; 10 bases agree with TRBD1. This TCR was recovered from a middle-aged woman in a cohort exposed to, infected with or recovered from COVID-19 (not recorded which). The CDR3 is CASSVGAGQGSYEQYF. In DNA form, the CDR3 reads TGTGCCAGCAGCGTAGGGGCGGGACAGGGGTCCTACGAGCAGTACTTC.